This passage covers 11 T cell receptor beta chains from one sample sequenced in a study of tumor and adjacent non-tumor tissue in lung cancer. TCRbeta libraries were built with three rounds of nested PCR, modified from ARM-PCR. TCRdb re-analysed the multiplex PCR reads in MiXCR, keeping a single row per CDR3 protein. The sample has about 68,000 distinct CDR3 sequences, just under 60% seen once. This sample's RNA came from whole unsorted tissue. Source material: lung tumor tissue. The receptor set was obtained from a man aged 45 to 65 with non-small cell lung cancer.

This clonotype was seen ten or more times. The V and J genes are TRBV7-9 and TRBJ1-4; D remains ambiguous. The CDR3 is 12 amino acids. Germline CDR1 is SEHNR and CDR2 is FQNEAQ (reference sequence). Trimming shortened V by 3 bases and J by 8 bases, and 7 bases separated the two germline ends. The CDR3 reads CASSLRTEKLFF. The DNA for the CDR3 is TGTGCCAGCAGCTTGAGGACGGAAAAACTGTTTTTT.

In the case of this clonotype: A read error may account for a junction end that differs from germline. The chain links TRBV11-1 to TRBJ2-2; D tentatively fits TRBD1 or TRBD2 (5 bases each). CDR3 size: 14 residues. Germline V gene lookup returns CDR1 SGHAT and CDR2 FQDESV (reference sequence). This chain's CDR3 is CASSFQGRPGELSF. The CDR3 bases are TGTGCTAGCAGTTTTCAGGGTCGGCCCGGGGAACTGTCTTTT.

In regard to this clonotype: Because the CDR3's place on the DNA is in doubt, the DNA is left out and the CDR3 is given as listed by TCRdb. The V and J genes are TRBV5-1 and TRBJ2-2; TRBD2, as called in the table, went unchecked against the DNA. Germline CDR1 SGHRS, CDR2 YFSETQ. The CDR3 has 15 amino acids, counting both end residues. The CDR3 here is CASSSVAGGTGEMFF.

Remarks on this clonotype: A read error may be the cause here, since a much bigger clone is one base away. CDR3 sequence: CASSYIAGNNEQFF. CDR3 nucleotides: TGTGCCAGCAGTTACATAGCGGGAAACAATGAGCAGTTCTTC. This chain connects TRBV6-2 or TRBV6-3 to TRBJ2-1; 8 nucleotides line up with TRBD2. The germline V gene encodes CDR1 MNHEY and CDR2 SVGEGT. The CDR3 totals 14 residues. The V segment lost 2 bases and the J segment 5 bases; nucleotides outside the gene matches: 2.

Points on this clonotype: This could be a read error, since a much larger clone is one nucleotide away. V is TRBV29-1 and J is TRBJ1-2; D is undetermined. Germline V lookup: CDR1 SQVTM, CDR2 ANQGSEA. The CDR3 length is 13 residues. CDR3 nucleotide sequence: TGCAGCGTTGAAAAGGATGCTAACCATGGCTACACCTTC. It encodes CSVEKDANHGYTF.

In the case of this clonotype: Mismatch with germline at one junction end may stem from a read error. J is TRBJ2-2 and V is TRBV6-1, with 9 nucleotides matching TRBD1. The germline V gene has CDR1 MNHNS and CDR2 SASEGT. The CDR3 is made up of 17 amino acids. In DNA form, the CDR3 reads TGTGCCAGCAGTTCCCGGGGACAGGGATCCGACACCCGGGAGCTGTTTTTT. Translating it yields CASSSRGQGSDTRELFF.

This clonotype was detected ten times or more. The rearrangement joins TRBV28 to TRBJ2-5; 8 nucleotides match TRBD2. The ends lost 6 bases at V and 7 bases at J; junction bases unmatched: 16. The CDR3 loop spans 16 amino acids. Germline V lookup: CDR1 MDHEN, CDR2 SYDVKM. For the CDR3, the DNA is TGTGCCAGCAGAATAAATAGCGGGATAATTGACGGGACCCAGTACTTC. Translation gives CASRINSGIIDGTQYF.

Concerning this clonotype itself: Compared with germline, one end of the junction differs, possibly owing to a read error. The chain employs TRBV20-1 and TRBJ2-7; 9 nucleotides line up with TRBD1. Germline V gene sequence: CDR1 DFQATT, CDR2 SNEGSKA (reference sequence). CDR3 length: 14 residues. The CDR3 is CSARTGGLSYKQYF. The CDR3 nucleotides are TGCAGTGCTAGGACAGGGGGTTTATCCTACAAGCAGTACTTC.

The chain joins TRBV6-2 or TRBV6-3 to TRBJ1-6; the D is unclear. Germline CDR1 is MNHEY and CDR2 is SVGEGT. The CDR3 extends over 12 amino acids. Trimming stripped 6 bases from V and 18 bases from J, with 18 bases between. The CDR3 is CASRSPATRAHF. In nucleotides, the CDR3 is TGTGCCAGCAGATCCCCGGCCACCCGAGCCCACTTT.

This clonotype was recorded only once. A read error may explain this, as a much larger clone is one base away. The J gene is TRBJ2-3, the V gene TRBV5-1; D uncertain. This CDR3 has 14 amino acids. Germline CDR1 reads SGHRS; CDR2 reads YFSETQ. In DNA, the CDR3 is TGCGCCAGCAGCTTGGAGTTGGGAACAGATACGAAGTATTTT. Its translation is CASSLELGTDTKYF.

This clonotype appeared a few times. This may come from a read error, since a much larger clone is one base off. J is TRBJ2-7 and V is TRBV4-1; TRBD1 agrees at 8 bases. The CDR3 is made up of 17 amino acids. Germline V gene sequence: CDR1 MGHRA, CDR2 YSYEKL. DNA of the CDR3: TGCGCCAGCAACCAAGAGGGTCTAAGGACAGGGACCTACGAGCAGTACTTC. Amino acid sequence: CASNQEGLRTGTYEQYF.